This T cell receptor (beta chain) was identified during a study of CD8+ T cells in alopecia areata (dated by TCRdb to 2017 to 2018). Context from the whole study: Treated patients were enrolled in an open-label pilot trial of oral tofacitinib at 5 to 10 mg twice daily for moderate-to-severe alopecia areata. Patients received tofacitinib for 6 to 18 months and were then followed off drug for 6 months to check for delayed response and recurrence. Disease severity in treated patients was measured with the SALT score, which quantifies the percentage of affected scalp surface area. High-throughput TCRbeta sequencing was used to examine T cell clonal expansion in alopecia areata in both the C3H/HeJ mouse model and human patients. Human TCRbeta sequencing covered scalp tissue and sorted CD4+ and CD8+ peripheral blood T cells from patchy and totalis/universalis alopecia areata patients and healthy controls. Biopsies were taken from tofacitinib-treated patients at baseline and again at 4 and 24 weeks into treatment, and several of those patients also had a later scalp biopsy. Scalp clonality was compared across normal scalp (n=4), patchy alopecia areata scalp (n=8), and alopecia totalis/universalis scalp (n=8). RNA was obtained with the PAXgene miRNA kit for fixed scalp, the miRNeasy kit for PBMCs, and the RNeasy kit for mouse skin. immunoSEQ multiplex PCR using 35 Vbeta forward primers and 13 Jbeta reverse primers was used to amplify TCRbeta CDR3 regions. Study-wide conclusions, independent of this receptor: Resident alphabeta T cells in normal human skin are also sequenced, complicating scalp TCR repertoire analysis, unlike mouse skin dominated by gammadelta T cells. Many expanded lesional clones were found to persist in scalp and blood during tofacitinib treatment, and relapse after treatment cessation may be partly explained by this persistence. Compared with normal scalp, lesional scalp, particularly in alopecia totalis/universalis, had higher clonality and more expanded CD8+ clones, which suggests antigenic drive. TCR sequences shared between patients were less clear than in mice, possibly partly because of HLA diversity in the patient population. Because the treated cohort was small and included a single nonresponder, larger studies are needed to assess links between baseline CD8+ expansion and response. Tofacitinib significantly lowered scalp clonality and the number of expanded CD8+ clones among the top 100 scalp clones.

The treatment or condition tag for this specimen amounts to: oral pan-JAK inhibitor, 5-10 mg twice daily. Lesional scalp punch biopsies and peripheral blood were collected from alopecia areata patients. After PBMCs were isolated by density centrifugation and stained for CD3, CD4 and CD8, a FACSAria was used to sort CD4+ and CD8+ T cells. Receptor libraries were prepared by the immunoSEQ multiplex PCR assay. RNA was extracted from all samples and reverse transcribed into cDNA, which served as template for TCR sequencing. First-strand cDNA was synthesized with SuperScript III using a 2:1 mix of oligo-dT and random hexamers. Amplification bias was assessed with a synthetic immune receptor repertoire, and residual bias was removed computationally. As for the authors' bioinformatics: Raw reads were preprocessed for error removal, and CDR3 was defined according to IMGT conventions as running from the conserved cysteine to phenylalanine. Clonality was computed by normalizing Shannon entropy by log2 of the number of productive unique TCRs and subtracting the result from 1. Scalp TCRbeta sequences were cross-referenced with sorted blood CD4 and CD8 repertoires so that the CD4 or CD8 identity of scalp clones could be inferred. Held by TCRdb, this immuneACCESS table contains in-frame sequences only and omits some clones. Under half of the omission traces to an unresolved V gene where checked; the cause of the rest is unknown. V and J calls and clone size are as listed in that table; D and trimming were resolved from the DNA. Here the sample has hundreds of thousands of clones; 60% occur a single time. About 0.88% of the sample belongs to the ten largest clones.

As encoded in the germline V gene, CDR1 is SGDLS while CDR2 is YYNGEE. The CDR3 spans 14 residues, from the cysteine through the phenylalanine. Only CDR3 DNA is held: 42 bases, read in frame from base 1. V is shortened by 2 bases, J by 0 bases, and the region joining them spans 7 bases. Concerning this clone: Its recognized antigen is unknown. Per-base qualities were not stored, and no clone one base away is much larger.

This receptor was obtained from a human donor with alopecia areata. The sequencing here drew on CD4+ T cells sorted from blood, taken at week 52, from a patient treated with tofacitinib. This chain is built from TRBV9 and TRBJ2-3; confidence is insufficient to name the D gene. The nucleotides are TGTGCCAGCAGCGTGTCGGGTAGCACAGATACGCAGTATTTT. Its protein is CASSVSGSTDTQYF.